Listed here are 19 T cell receptor beta chains from one sample, sequenced in a study of blood T cell repertoires in COVID-19 (dated by TCRdb to the early 2020s). The library came from the immunoSEQ multiplex PCR assay. TCRdb retrieved this table from immuneACCESS and kept in-frame rearrangements only. Not all clones are present; in checked studies, unresolved V genes account for under half, and no reason is known for the remainder. This sample comprises under 70,000 clones, around 87% of them detected only once. Around an eighth of the sample goes to the ten largest clones. Sample: peripheral blood. The receptor source for this set is a man aged 60 to 69 with active COVID-19.

This chain connects TRBV5-4 to TRBJ2-1, with D possibly being TRBD1 (7 bases). Germline V gene lookup returns CDR1 SGHNT and CDR2 YYREEE (reference sequence). The CDR3 contains 17 residues. Trimming shortened V by 3 bases and J by 6 bases, and 22 bases separated the two germline ends. The chain's CDR3 is CASSWVETGFGGNEQFF. The DNA of the CDR3 is TGTGCCAGCAGCTGGGTAGAGACAGGGTTCGGGGGCAATGAGCAGTTCTTC.

The chain links TRBV7-2 to TRBJ1-2, with 12 bases fitting TRBD1. CDR1 is SGHTA and CDR2 is FQGNSA in the germline V gene. The CDR3 totals 17 residues. J was trimmed by 2 bases and V by 3 bases; bases with no gene match: 7. The CDR3 sequence: CASSLTGQGALNYGYTF. CDR3 sequence (DNA): TGTGCCAGCAGCTTGACGGGACAGGGGGCTCTAAACTATGGCTACACCTTC.

This clone appeared once. V gene TRBV6-5 combines with J gene TRBJ2-2; 9 bases agree with TRBD1. The V gene end was trimmed by 5 bases and the J gene end by 5 bases; junction bases not matched to a gene: 6. The germline gives CDR1 MNHEY, CDR2 SVGAGI. CDR3 length: 15 residues. The CDR3 here is CASSHTGGFTGELFF. CDR3 coding DNA: TGTGCCAGCAGTCACACAGGGGGCTTTACCGGGGAGCTGTTTTTT.

In this sample, this clone turned up a few times. The chain joins TRBV12-5 to TRBJ2-1, with 8 bases identical to TRBD2. V was clipped by 7 bases and J by 3 bases; unmatched bases: 8. The V gene's germline CDR1 is LGHNT and CDR2 FRNRAP. The CDR3 sequence is 15 residues long. The CDR3 loop reads CASALGGRSYNEQFF. CDR3 coding DNA: TGTGCTAGTGCCCTCGGCGGGAGGAGCTACAATGAGCAGTTCTTC.

This clone has just one count. V gene TRBV6-5 combines with J gene TRBJ2-5; 12 bases line up with TRBD2. CDR3 size: 15 residues. Germline trimming cut 6 bases from V and 5 bases from J; bases unmatched to any gene: 7. Germline CDR1 and CDR2: MNHEY and SVGAGI. The CDR3 spells CASSRLAGVGETQYF. The CDR3 region has the DNA TGTGCCAGCAGCAGACTAGCGGGGGTCGGGGAGACCCAGTACTTC.

This sequence joins TRBV19 and TRBJ2-3; tentatively, D is TRBD2 (6 bases). The length of the CDR3 is 17 residues. The germline CDR1 and CDR2 sequences are LNHDA and SQIVND (reference sequence). Trimming left V 6 bases short and J 0 bases short, with 19 bases between. The CDR3 loop is CASRMGTLASSTDTQYF. DNA for the CDR3: TGTGCCAGTAGAATGGGAACGCTAGCGTCTAGCACAGATACGCAGTATTTT.

This chain uses TRBV6-2 or TRBV6-3 with TRBJ2-1, with 15 bases fitting TRBD2. Germline lookup yields CDR1 MNHEY and CDR2 SVGEGT. V trimming: 4 bases; J trimming: 2 bases; junction bases outside the gene matches: 12. The CDR3 has 20 residues. CDR3 in DNA: TGTGCCAGCAGTTCCCCCGGGACTAGCGGGGGGTTACTAGCCTACAATGAGCAGTTCTTC. This codes for CASSSPGTSGGLLAYNEQFF.

The gene calls are TRBV19 and TRBJ1-2; no reliable D call. CDR3 size: 13 residues. Germline assignment: CDR1 LNHDA and CDR2 SQIVND (reference sequence). Trimming cost V 3 bases and J 2 bases, with 7 bases left between them. CDR3 loop: CASSISGNYGYTF. CDR3 in DNA: TGTGCCAGTAGTATTTCGGGAAACTATGGCTACACCTTC.

The chain recombines TRBV12-3 or TRBV12-4 with TRBJ2-2; D may be TRBD2 (7 bases). Trimming cost V 3 bases and J 8 bases, with 10 bases left between them. This CDR3 comprises 13 residues. DNA for the CDR3: TGTGCCAGCAGTTTCGGGGGGCTGGGGGAGCTGTTTTTT. This codes for CASSFGGLGELFF.

J is TRBJ1-4 and V is TRBV23-1; D is possibly TRBD1 (6 bases). TRBV23-1 qualifies as an ORF whose function is uncertain. The length of the CDR3 is 17 residues. Trimming took 1 base from V and 8 from J, leaving 20 bases between them. The CDR3 DNA sequence: TGCGCCAGCAGTCAATGTTTCCAGGGGCGAGTAGAAGAAAAACTGTTTTTT. It specifies CASSQCFQGRVEEKLFF.

The V gene is TRBV12-5, the J gene TRBJ1-5, with D perhaps matching TRBD1 (6 bases). Germline V gene lookup returns CDR1 LGHNT and CDR2 FRNRAP. V was clipped by 7 bases and J by 2 bases, with 15 bases between them. The CDR3 has 15 amino acids. CDR3 DNA: TGTGCTAGTGCCGGCTCTGGGGGCCGCAATCAGCCCCAGCATTTT. It is translated as CASAGSGGRNQPQHF.

The V and J genes are TRBV27 and TRBJ2-2; D is possibly TRBD1 (6 bases). The length of the CDR3 is 15 residues. Germline CDR1 MNHEY, CDR2 SMNVEV (reference sequence). Between the trimmed V and J ends, which lost 4 bases and 7 bases, there was a span of 16 bases. DNA of the CDR3: TGTGCCAGCAGTTCGGGCAGGGGAACGGGCGGGGAGCTGTTTTTT. Its translation is CASSSGRGTGGELFF.

The J gene is TRBJ2-7, the V gene TRBV5-1; 8 bases align to TRBD1. V lost 4 bases, J lost 4 bases, and 10 bases stayed unmatched. The CDR3 extends over 15 amino acids. Germline V gene sequence: CDR1 SGHRS, CDR2 YFSETQ. CDR3 sequence: CASSILGQGLYEQYF. The CDR3 nucleotides read TGCGCCAGCAGCATATTAGGACAGGGTCTTTACGAGCAGTACTTC.

The chain uses TRBV2 and TRBJ1-5; TRBD1 aligns across 8 bases. Trimming took 3 bases from V and 5 from J; bases not matched to a gene: 12. CDR1 and CDR2 from the germline V gene are SNHLY and FYNNEI. There are 17 residues in the CDR3. Here the CDR3 reads CASSEGQGAPGHQPQHF. DNA for the CDR3: TGTGCCAGCAGTGAGGGGCAGGGGGCGCCGGGCCATCAGCCCCAGCATTTT.

The chain couples TRBV24-1 to TRBJ1-2; 8 bases map to TRBD1. J gave up 7 bases and V 4 bases, and 7 bases lay outside the gene matches. CDR1 KGHDR and CDR2 SFDVKD come from the germline V gene. The CDR3 length is 14 residues. The CDR3 region has the DNA TGTGCCACCAGTGACCGGACAGGGAGAGGTGGCTACACCTTC. It yields the protein CATSDRTGRGGYTF.

The rearrangement links TRBV6-2 or TRBV6-3 to TRBJ2-1; 8 bases line up with TRBD2. The CDR3 consists of 16 residues. The germline CDR1 and CDR2 sequences are MNHEY and SVGEGT. Unmatched junction bases numbered 15, after V lost 6 bases and J lost 8 bases. The CDR3 bases are TGTGCCAGCAGCTCCTCCTCAACGGGAGGGATCCATGAGCAGTTCTTC. The encoded protein is CASSSSSTGGIHEQFF.

The chain joins TRBV5-1 to TRBJ2-2, with D unresolved. With 7 bases removed from V and 5 bases from J, the gap between germline ends came to 12 bases. Germline V gene sequence: CDR1 SGHRS, CDR2 YFSETQ. The CDR3 is 13 amino acids. The CDR3 region has the DNA TGCGCCAGCGCTCTCTTGCGGACCGGGGAGCTGTTTTTT. Translating it yields CASALLRTGELFF.

V usage is TRBV24-1 and J usage is TRBJ2-1, with D perhaps TRBD2 (6 bases). This CDR3 comprises 15 residues. Trimming pared 4 bases from V and 4 bases from J, leaving 13 bases between. Per germline, CDR1 KGHDR and CDR2 SFDVKD. CDR3: CATSEIRGRYNEQFF. Written as DNA, the CDR3 is TGTGCCACCAGTGAGATCCGGGGGAGATACAATGAGCAGTTCTTC.

This sequence joins TRBV3-1 (or the pseudogene TRBV3-2) and TRBJ2-2; 10 nucleotides line up with TRBD2. The length of the CDR3 is 15 residues. V was pared by 6 bases and J by 1 base, with 2 bases of the junction left unmatched. The V gene's germline CDR1 is LGHDT and CDR2 YNNKEL (reference sequence). CDR3 amino acids: CASRPSGGNTGELFF. As DNA, the CDR3 is TGTGCCAGCAGACCTAGCGGGGGGAACACCGGGGAGCTGTTTTTT.